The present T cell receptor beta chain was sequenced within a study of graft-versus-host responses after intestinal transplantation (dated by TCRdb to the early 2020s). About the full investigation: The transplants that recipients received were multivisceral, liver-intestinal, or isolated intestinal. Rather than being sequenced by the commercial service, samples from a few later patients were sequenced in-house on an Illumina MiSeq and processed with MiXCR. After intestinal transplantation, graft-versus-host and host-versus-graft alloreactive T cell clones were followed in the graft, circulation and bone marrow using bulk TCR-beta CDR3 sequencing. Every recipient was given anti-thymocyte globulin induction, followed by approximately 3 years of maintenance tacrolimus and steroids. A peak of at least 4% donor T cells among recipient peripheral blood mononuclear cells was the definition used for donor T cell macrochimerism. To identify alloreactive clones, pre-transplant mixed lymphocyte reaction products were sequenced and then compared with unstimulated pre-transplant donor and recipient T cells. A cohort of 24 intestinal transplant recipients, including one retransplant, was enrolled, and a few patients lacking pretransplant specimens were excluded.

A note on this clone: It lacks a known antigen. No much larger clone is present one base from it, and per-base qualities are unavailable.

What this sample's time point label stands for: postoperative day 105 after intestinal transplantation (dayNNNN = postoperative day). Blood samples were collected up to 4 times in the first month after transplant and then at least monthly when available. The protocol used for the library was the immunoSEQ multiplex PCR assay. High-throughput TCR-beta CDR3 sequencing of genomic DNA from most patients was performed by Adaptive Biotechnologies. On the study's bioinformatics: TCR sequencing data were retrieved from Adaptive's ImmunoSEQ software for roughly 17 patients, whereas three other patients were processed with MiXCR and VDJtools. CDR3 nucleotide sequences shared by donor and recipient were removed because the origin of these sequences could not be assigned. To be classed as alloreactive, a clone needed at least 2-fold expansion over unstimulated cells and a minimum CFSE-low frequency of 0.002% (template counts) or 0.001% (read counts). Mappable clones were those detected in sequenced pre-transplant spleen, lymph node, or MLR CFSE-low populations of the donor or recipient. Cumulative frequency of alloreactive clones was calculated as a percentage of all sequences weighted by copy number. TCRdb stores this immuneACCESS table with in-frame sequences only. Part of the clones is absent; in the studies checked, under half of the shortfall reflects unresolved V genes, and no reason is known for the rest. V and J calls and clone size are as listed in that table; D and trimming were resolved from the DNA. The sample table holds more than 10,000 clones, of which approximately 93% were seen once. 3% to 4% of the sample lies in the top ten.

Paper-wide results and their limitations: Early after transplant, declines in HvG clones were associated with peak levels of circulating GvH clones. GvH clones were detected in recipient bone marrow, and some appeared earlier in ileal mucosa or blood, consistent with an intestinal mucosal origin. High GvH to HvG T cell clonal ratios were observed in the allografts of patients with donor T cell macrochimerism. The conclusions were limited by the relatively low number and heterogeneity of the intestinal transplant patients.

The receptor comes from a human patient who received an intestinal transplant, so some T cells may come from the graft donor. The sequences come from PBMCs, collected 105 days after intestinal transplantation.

The CDR3 loop reads CASSDGTDEKQYGYTF. The DNA sequence reads TGTGCCAGCAGTGACGGGACAGACGAAAAGCAGTATGGCTACACCTTC. This chain joins TRBV27 to TRBJ1-2, with 7 bases aligning to TRBD1. The cysteine opens and the phenylalanine closes a CDR3 of 16 amino acids. This entry keeps only the CDR3 DNA: 48 bases, framed from base 1. The germline V gene (reference sequence) provides CDR1 MNHEY and CDR2 SMNVEV. V trim: 5 bases; J trim: 5 bases; unmatched bases: 14.